This TCR beta chain was sequenced for a study of blood T cell repertoires in COVID-19. Repertoires were generated with immunoSEQ multiplex PCR, while TCRdb's copy carries only in-frame clones and drops some. The table lists approximately 170,000 clones, 75% to 90% of them singletons. Looked up from germline, CDR1 is SGHNT and CDR2 is YYREEE (reference sequence). CDR3 length: 14 amino acids. V lost 3 bases and J lost 3, with 12 bases in between. The genes are TRBV5-4 and TRBJ2-5; possibly TRBD1 for D (7 bases). The specimen sequenced was peripheral blood. The sequence came from a woman aged 70 to 79 with COVID-19, enrolled during active disease. The CDR3 is CASSSGGTEETQYF. CDR3 nucleotide sequence: TGTGCCAGCAGCTCCGGCGGGACAGAAGAGACCCAGTACTTC.